Listed below are T cell receptor beta chains from one sample, sequenced in a study of identifying expanded T cells in peripheral blood. Sequenced by immunoSEQ multiplex PCR; TCRdb stores in-frame clones only, minus some. This sample has around 57,000 clones, with 70% to 90% found just once. Sequencing was performed on blood. The receptors were gathered from a person aged 18-69 years in good health. Each CDR3 is given with its conserved first and last residue. The D gene is left open where the match is weak. Only part of the rows carry a size: once, few, many, or a class if the clone is expanded.

clone size	J gene	CDR3 length	D gene	V gene	CDR3 protein	CDR3 DNA
.	TRBJ2-5	14	TRBD1	TRBV5-8	CASSPGQGQETQYF	TGTGCCAGCAGCCCCGGACAGGGGCAAGAGACCCAGTACTTC
.	TRBJ1-1	15	.	TRBV7-2	CASSFPLTENTEAFF	TGTGCCAGCAGCTTCCCTTTGACGGAGAACACTGAAGCTTTCTTT
.	TRBJ2-1	14	TRBD2	TRBV6-6	CASTLSGDYNEQFF	TGTGCCAGCACTCTTAGCGGGGATTACAATGAGCAGTTCTTC
.	TRBJ2-7	14	TRBD2	TRBV27	CASSPAGASYEQYF	TGTGCCAGCAGCCCAGCGGGGGCCTCCTACGAGCAGTACTTC
.	TRBJ2-5	16	TRBD2	TRBV11-2	CASSLVGGGFQETQYF	TGTGCCAGCAGCTTAGTTGGGGGGGGATTCCAAGAGACCCAGTACTTC
.	TRBJ2-5	12	.	TRBV4-3	CASSQDQETQYF	TGCGCCAGCAGCCAGGATCAAGAGACCCAGTACTTC
.	TRBJ2-7	15	TRBD1	TRBV5-1	CASSSTGTGYYEQYF	TGCGCCAGCAGCTCAACCGGGACAGGGTACTACGAGCAGTACTTC
.	TRBJ1-1	14	TRBD1	TRBV5-1	CASSWDRGDTEAFF	TGCGCCAGCAGCTGGGACAGGGGAGACACTGAAGCTTTCTTT
.	TRBJ1-2	12	.	TRBV28	CASSLSGYGYTF	TGTGCCAGCAGTTTATCAGGGTATGGCTACACCTTC
.	TRBJ2-3	11	.	TRBV29-1	CSIHYTDTQYF	TGCAGCATCCATTACACAGATACGCAGTATTTT
.	TRBJ2-7	13	TRBD1	TRBV7-3	CASSPGQGQEQYF	TGTGCCAGCAGCCCGGGACAGGGCCAAGAGCAGTACTTC
few	TRBJ2-2	14	.	TRBV11-3	CASSLGPITGELFF	TGTGCCAGCAGCTTAGGACCAATCACCGGGGAGCTGTTTTTT
.	TRBJ2-1	16	.	TRBV9	CASSVVEGTPYNEQFF	TGTGCCAGCAGCGTAGTAGAGGGGACGCCTTACAATGAGCAGTTCTTC
.	TRBJ1-1	14	.	TRBV19	CASSPTPQNTEAFF	TGTGCCAGTAGTCCCACCCCTCAAAACACTGAAGCTTTCTTT
once	TRBJ1-2	16	.	TRBV28	CASSLLRQGPNYGYTF	TGTGCCAGCAGTTTACTTAGGCAGGGCCCCAACTATGGCTACACCTTC
few	TRBJ2-1	18	TRBD2	TRBV28	CASSYPYSGREGGDEQFF	TGTGCCAGCAGCTACCCTTATTCGGGGCGGGAGGGCGGCGATGAGCAGTTCTTC
.	TRBJ1-5	13	.	TRBV5-1	CASSLGAGQPQHF	TGCGCCAGCAGCTTGGGGGCAGGTCAGCCCCAGCATTTT
.	TRBJ2-7	12	.	TRBV7-9	CASSLSGYEQYF	TGTGCCAGCAGCTTAAGTGGTTACGAGCAGTACTTC
.	TRBJ2-1	13	TRBD2	TRBV30	CAWNEGAGGEQFF	TGTGCCTGGAACGAGGGCGCGGGGGGTGAGCAGTTCTTC
few	TRBJ2-7	15	.	TRBV2	CASSEAKRLLGEQYF	TGTGCCAGCAGTGAGGCAAAAAGGCTCCTAGGCGAGCAGTACTTC
.	TRBJ2-5	13	.	TRBV18	CASSPRFPETQYF	TGTGCCAGCTCACCTCGATTTCCGGAGACCCAGTACTTC
.	TRBJ2-3	14	TRBD1	TRBV5-1	CASSDDRGTDTQYF	TGCGCCAGCAGCGACGACAGGGGCACAGATACGCAGTATTTT
.	TRBJ2-7	17	TRBD1	TRBV7-9	CASSSEAEQGSSYEQYF	TGTGCCAGCAGCAGCGAGGCGGAACAGGGGAGCTCCTACGAGCAGTACTTC
.	TRBJ1-5	15	.	TRBV7-6	CASSSNAGVGQPQHF	TGTGCCAGCAGCTCAAATGCGGGGGTCGGTCAGCCCCAGCATTTT